This entry describes one T cell receptor beta chain. It has no known antigen specificity. The sample holds no much larger clone one base away, and base qualities are not on file. This specimen comes from a study of vaccination and CD4 T cells after COVID-19 (dated by TCRdb to about 2022). For context, the study as a whole: Convalescent patients had a positive SARS-CoV-2 result on nasal swab PCR, and of these patients, several had mild disease and one had severe disease. Six males and four females were included in the convalescent cohort, with two Hispanic individuals, seven Caucasians, two Asians and one multiracial person represented. Participants received two doses of either the Pfizer-BioNTech BNT162b2 vaccine (n=8) or the Moderna mRNA-1273 vaccine (n=2). Post-COVID blood samples from convalescent patients were collected a median of approximately 100 days after diagnosis, with a range of roughly 30 to 161 days. Post-vaccine blood samples were taken a median of 72 days after the second vaccine dose, with a range of 14 to 241 days. The cultures were stimulated with overlapping spike peptide pools from SARS-CoV-2 and from the common cold coronaviruses HCoV-NL63, HCoV-OC43 and HCoV-229E. Control cultures received a CEFX viral epitope pool as the positive control, an HIV-1 Nef peptide pool as the negative control, or no peptide. In approximately ten COVID-19 convalescent patients and several infection-naive healthy vaccine recipients, the spike-specific CD4+ TCR repertoire before mRNA vaccination was compared with the repertoire after mRNA vaccination.

The sample's treatment or condition label, decoded: roughly 11-day PBMC culture with coronavirus spike peptide pools or control peptides (ViraFEST assay). The ViraFEST assay, used in the study, expanded antigen-specific T cells with peptide pools and then identified the expanded clonotypes through TCR sequencing. Positive SARS-CoV-2 PCR tests in the convalescent patients dated from March to December 2020, before Alpha, Beta and Delta variants emerged in the United States. Each well held approximately 2 million PBMCs cultured in IMDM containing about 5% human AB serum and roughly 10 IU/ml IL-2, with around 9.2 ug/ml peptide pools added. On days 3 and 7, half of the culture medium was replaced with fresh IL-2-containing medium. After 10 days of culture, CD4+ T cells were isolated by negative selection using the EasySep CD4+ T cell isolation kit. PBMCs were separated from whole blood using Ficoll-Paque Plus gradient centrifugation and then either used fresh or cryopreserved at -140C. In general, triplicate wells were set up for every culture condition.

Libraries were prepared through PCR. DNA from cultured CD4+ T cells underwent TCR sequencing with the Oncomine TCR Beta short-read assay at the Johns Hopkins FTIC core. Genomic DNA was extracted from the cultured CD4+ T cells with the QIAamp micro DNA kit. Oncomine TCR Beta libraries made from cultured CD4+ T cells were pooled using unique dual indexes and sequenced on an Illumina iSeq 100. Turning to the authors' computational methods: Non-productive sequences were removed, and CDR3s that did not start with C, did not end with F or W, or were shorter than 7 amino acids were discarded. Antigen-specific clonotypes were identified with the MANAFEST web application by comparing peptide-stimulated wells with reference and other culture wells. For a clone to be called positive, the clone needed an FDR below 0.05, an odds ratio above 5, and a productive frequency above 0.1% in at least two of three replicate wells. Cross-reactive clonotypes were defined as significantly expanded in both SARS-CoV-2 spike wells and at least one common cold coronavirus spike condition. Similarity between CDR3 sequences was evaluated in R version 3.6.1 using Levenshtein distances (stringdist) and unrooted phylogenetic trees (ape). TCRdb trimmed the raw reads at Q25, called clones with MiXCR and kept productive beta chains. Rows merge per CDR3 protein into single entries with the most common DNA and genes. TCRdb, not the authors, supplied the V and J calls. In all, the sample holds roughly 14,000 distinct CDR3 sequences, and more than 35% of those were seen once. Around 5.6% of the sample comes from the top ten.

Points the paper makes about the study in general: Of the vaccine-specific clones in convalescent patients, 304 of 307, or nearly all, reacted only to SARS-CoV-2 spike and did not cross-react with common cold coronaviruses. Among convalescent patients, a median about 86% of the SARS-CoV-2-reactive clones seen after vaccination appeared only after vaccination, which suggests priming specific to the vaccine. Only a relatively small number of convalescent patients were included in the study, and early timepoints following natural infection were not analyzed. Although the median number of SARS-CoV-2-reactive clonotypes went up from fewer than 25 after infection to some 37 after vaccination, the increase was not significant.

The receptor comes from a human donor who had recovered from COVID-19. Sequences were derived from CD4+ T cells from blood, cultured in vitro, sampled before SARS-CoV-2 vaccination.

The DNA sequence is as follows: TGTGCCAGCAGCTTACTGGCCGCCTACGAGCAGTACTTC. Its translation reads: CASSLLAAYEQYF. The chain links TRBV11-3 with TRBJ2-7; the D gene assignment is ambiguous. The CDR3 numbers 13 residues from cysteine through phenylalanine. The entry retains the CDR3 DNA only, 39 bases that are in frame from base 1. Cut back by 2 bases and 2 bases, the V and J ends lie 7 bases apart. CDR1 is given as SGHNT and CDR2 as YENEEA, both from the germline V gene.